This T cell receptor beta chain was retrieved from a study of cytotoxic CD8 clonotypes in ibrutinib-treated CLL. The data were produced by immunoSEQ multiplex PCR, yet TCRdb's version contains in-frame clones alone and is incomplete. Here the sample spans around 70,000 clones, 75% to 95% being singletons. The V gene lost 1 base and the J gene lost 2 bases, with 8 bases spanning the gap. Germline V gene data show CDR1 as KGHSH and CDR2 as LQKENI. The CDR3 extends over 14 amino acids. The rearrangement uses TRBV18 and TRBJ2-5; perhaps D is TRBD1 or TRBD2 (5 bases each). The specimen was PBMCs, collected after 12 months of ibrutinib treatment. The TCR originated in a human donor with chronic lymphocytic leukemia. The CDR3 nucleotides read TGTGCCAGCTCACCACGGGACGGTCAAGAGACCCAGTACTTC. Encoded protein: CASSPRDGQETQYF.